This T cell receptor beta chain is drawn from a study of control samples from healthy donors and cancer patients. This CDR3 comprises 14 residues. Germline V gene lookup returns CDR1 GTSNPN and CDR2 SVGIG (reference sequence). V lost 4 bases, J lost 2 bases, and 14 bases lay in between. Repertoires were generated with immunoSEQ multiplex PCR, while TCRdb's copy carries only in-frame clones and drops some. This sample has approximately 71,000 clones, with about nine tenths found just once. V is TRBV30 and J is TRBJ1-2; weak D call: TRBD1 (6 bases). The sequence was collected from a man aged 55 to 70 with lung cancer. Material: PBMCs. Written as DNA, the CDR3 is TGTGCCTGGACCCGGGACACTCAAAACTATGGCTACACCTTC. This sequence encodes CAWTRDTQNYGYTF.